A single sample is the source of the 10 T cell receptor beta chains below, sequenced in a study of Graves' ophthalmopathy and Graves' hyperthyroidism. RNA transcripts served as template for amplifying TCR beta CDR3 sequences. In the first round, RT-PCR was carried out with HTBI primers, and a multiplex PCR formed the second round. TCRdb re-analysed the multiplex PCR reads in MiXCR, keeping a single row per CDR3 protein. The sample contains around 660,000 distinct CDR3 sequences, over 40% of which appear only once. The material sequenced was peripheral blood. The receptors here all came from an adult man with Graves' ophthalmopathy.

The rearrangement uses TRBV12-3 or TRBV12-4 and TRBJ1-2; 12 bases map to TRBD1. The V gene end was trimmed by 5 bases and the J gene end by 1 base; junction bases not matched to a gene: 8. The CDR3 runs to 17 residues. CDR3 in DNA: TGTGCCAGCAGTAATACCGGGACAGGGGGCTATAACTATGGCTACACCTTC. Protein sequence: CASSNTGTGGYNYGYTF.

A remark on this clonotype: The junction departs from the called germline gene at one end, perhaps through a read error. This chain uses TRBV12-3 or TRBV12-4 with TRBJ1-2; a possible D gene is TRBD1 (5 bases). The CDR3 covers 12 residues. For the CDR3, the DNA is TGTGCCACAGAACAAGGGGCAGGATCGGCGGGCTTC. Protein product: CATEQGAGSAGF.

This clonotype was detected ten times or more. The rearrangement links TRBV19 to TRBJ1-1; no clear D gene. V lost 10 bases and J lost 1, with 10 bases in between. The CDR3 sequence is 12 residues long. The germline V gene has CDR1 LNHDA and CDR2 SQIVND (reference sequence). DNA of the CDR3: TGTGCCACCCCTTTGGAGAACACTGAAGCTTTCTTT. It is translated as CATPLENTEAFF.

This clonotype appeared many times. The chain employs TRBV25-1 and TRBJ2-5; a weak D match, TRBD2 (5 bases). The CDR3 extends over 13 amino acids. Looked up from germline, CDR1 is MGHDK and CDR2 is SYGVNS. V was clipped by 2 bases and J by 4 bases, with 8 bases between them. The CDR3 DNA follows: TGTGCCAGCAGTGAAAGCGGAGGAGAGACCCAGTACTTC. Translation: CASSESGGETQYF.

This clonotype occurred many times. The CDR3 DNA sequence: TGTGCCAGCAGCCACAGTGATTCGGACAGGGGGCGTAACGTGGAGTACTTC. Its translation is CASSHSDSDRGRNVEYF. V gene TRBV2 combines with J gene TRBJ2-7, with 11 nucleotides matching TRBD1. Germline loops: CDR1 SNHLY, CDR2 FYNNEI. The V gene end was trimmed by 6 bases and the J gene end by 11 bases; junction bases not matched to a gene: 21. The CDR3 runs to 17 residues. The whole variable domain, filled in from reference TRBV2 and TRBJ2-7, reads EPEVTQTPSHQVTQMGQEVILRCVPISNHLYFYWYRQILGQKVEFLVSFYNNEISEKSEIFDDQFSVERPDGSNFTLKIRSTKLEDSAMYFCASSHSDSDRGRNVEYFGPGTRLTVT.

This clonotype was seen at least ten times. The V call is TRBV7-8, the J call TRBJ2-7, with 8 bases identical to TRBD1. Germline V gene data show CDR1 as SGHVS and CDR2 as FQNEAQ. Trimming cost V 4 bases and J 4 bases; bases outside gene matches: 9. This CDR3 comprises 15 residues. Written as DNA, the CDR3 is TGTGCCAGCAGCTCTAAAAGGACAGGGATGTACGAGCAGTACTTC. Translating it yields CASSSKRTGMYEQYF.

This rearrangement joins TRBV29-1 to TRBJ1-1, with TRBD1 as a possible D gene (6 bases). The CDR3 has 12 residues. V gave up 5 bases and J gave up 7 bases, with 14 bases separating them. The germline gives CDR1 SQVTM, CDR2 ANQGSEA. The CDR3 sequence: CSVLGAANEAFF. DNA of the CDR3: TGCAGCGTTTTGGGGGCTGCCAATGAAGCTTTCTTT.

This clonotype was observed at least ten times. This chain joins TRBV7-8 and TRBJ1-5; D may be TRBD1 (5 bases). The CDR3 is 15 amino acids. The V end was cut by 1 base, the J end by 7 bases, with 14 bases between. Germline values: CDR1 SGHVS, CDR2 FQNEAQ. CDR3 sequence reads: CASSLDRIGEQPQHF. The CDR3 DNA follows: TGTGCCAGCAGCTTAGACAGGATAGGTGAACAGCCCCAGCATTTT.

This chain joins TRBV20-1 and TRBJ2-3; TRBD1 matches at 7 bases. CDR3 length: 13 amino acids. Trimming at V came to 6 bases and at J to 2 bases, leaving 5 bases not matched to a gene. CDR1 is DFQATT and CDR2 is SNEGSKA in the germline V gene (reference sequence). The CDR3 nucleotides read TGCAGTGCGACCGGGACAGACACAGATACGCAGTATTTT. It yields the protein CSATGTDTDTQYF.

The V call is TRBV9, the J call TRBJ1-2; D unclear. This CDR3 comprises 11 residues. V was pared by 6 bases and J by 4 bases, with 7 bases between. Per the germline V gene, CDR1 is SGDLS and CDR2 is YYNGEE. This chain's CDR3 is CASNRGYGYTF. In DNA form, the CDR3 reads TGTGCCAGCAACCGGGGCTATGGCTACACCTTC.